One and the same sample provided the 25 T cell receptor beta chains below, sequenced in a study of CD8 T cells in Susac syndrome (dated by TCRdb to between 2018 and 2020). Libraries were made using the immunoSEQ multiplex PCR assay. RNA was extracted using the RNeasy kit, and roughly 0.45 to 1 ug of the RNA was reverse transcribed with random hexamers. The public reads were reanalyzed by TCRdb: fastp trimming at Q25, MiXCR alignment, in-frame beta chains only. One record per CDR3 amino acid sequence lists the most common genes and DNA. The table for this sample lists 250,000 to 350,000 distinct CDR3 sequences; roughly 94% of them were counted only once. Jointly, the top ten make up roughly 0.07% of the sample. Sequencing was done on a sample of CD4+ T cells from PBMCs. The receptors were sampled from a human donor with multiple sclerosis.

This chain joins TRBV20-1 and TRBJ1-2; D is undetermined. V was pared by 4 bases and J by 7 bases, with 16 bases between. CDR3 length equals 13 residues. Germline CDR1 reads DFQATT; CDR2 reads SNEGSKA (reference sequence). CDR3 sequence reads: CSATNPVAPGYTF. CDR3 sequence (DNA): TGCAGTGCTACAAATCCGGTGGCTCCTGGCTACACCTTC.

This clonotype was detected once. The chain employs TRBV29-1 and TRBJ2-1; D might be TRBD1 (6 bases). The CDR3 loop spans 13 amino acids. With 4 bases removed from V and 5 bases from J, the gap between germline ends came to 12 bases. Germline assignment: CDR1 SQVTM and CDR2 ANQGSEA. The CDR3 DNA reads TGCAGCGTTGGAAGGGGGTCTGACAATGAGCAGTTCTTC. Protein sequence: CSVGRGSDNEQFF.

This chain connects TRBV7-9 to TRBJ2-6, with TRBD2 matching over 8 bases. The CDR3 runs 18 residues. The germline CDR1 and CDR2 sequences are SEHNR and FQNEAQ (reference sequence). The trim removed 5 bases at V and 4 bases at J, leaving 13 bases unmatched. The CDR3 is CASSPRGEPGSGANVLTF. The CDR3 bases are TGTGCCAGCAGCCCGCGGGGGGAGCCGGGATCCGGGGCCAACGTCCTGACTTTC. Supplemented by reference TRBV7-9 and TRBJ2-6, the full variable domain reads DTGVSQNPRHKITKRGQNVTFRCDPISEHNRLYWYRQTLGQGPEFLTYFQNEAQLEKSRLLSDRFSAERPKGSFSTLEIQRTEQGDSAMYLCASSPRGEPGSGANVLTFGAGSRLTVL.

The DNA of the CDR3 is TGCAGCCCGAAACAGGGAAAGAAGGGGAACACTGAAGCTTTCTTT. Translation: CSPKQGKKGNTEAFF. This rearrangement joins TRBV29-1 to TRBJ1-1, with D maybe TRBD1 (6 bases). V lost 8 bases, J lost 1 base, and 20 bases lay in between. The CDR3 extends over 15 amino acids. Germline assignment: CDR1 SQVTM and CDR2 ANQGSEA.

J is TRBJ2-7 and V is TRBV28; 7 bases agree with TRBD1. With 6 bases clipped from V and 0 bases from J, the junction kept 11 bases outside the gene matches. This CDR3 comprises 16 residues. Germline CDR1 is MDHEN and CDR2 is SYDVKM. DNA for the CDR3: TGTGCCAGCAGCTCTATTGGACAGGAGAGCTCCTACGAGCAGTACTTC. Amino acid sequence: CASSSIGQESSYEQYF.

CDR3 amino acids: CASSPGIAGANVLTF. The CDR3 DNA reads TGTGCCAGCTCGCCGGGTATAGCTGGGGCCAACGTCCTGACTTTC. This chain connects TRBV18 to TRBJ2-6; no firm D call. V was pared by 6 bases and J by 2 bases, with 11 bases between. The germline V gene has CDR1 KGHSH and CDR2 LQKENI. This CDR3 region has 15 residues.

This clonotype was seen just once. Here the CDR3 DNA reads TGCGCCAGCAGCCAACTGGTACGGAACACTGAAGCTTTCTTT. Translating gives CASSQLVRNTEAFF. The chain links TRBV4-3 to TRBJ1-1; D call uncertain. There are 14 residues in the CDR3. V lost 2 bases, J lost 1 base, and 8 bases lay in between. Germline V gives CDR1 LGHNA, CDR2 YSLEER.

The V call is TRBV7-9, the J call TRBJ2-7; D remains ambiguous. V was clipped by 0 bases and J by 1 base, with 7 bases between them. CDR3 length: 14 amino acids. The germline CDR1 and CDR2 sequences are SEHNR and FQNEAQ (reference sequence). The CDR3, as DNA: TGTGCCAGCAGCTTAGCGGTACTGTCCTACGAGCAGTACTTC. Encoded protein: CASSLAVLSYEQYF.

The genes are TRBV20-1 and TRBJ1-2, with a weak D call TRBD1 (6 bases). V lost 5 bases, J lost 2 bases, and 15 bases lay in between. CDR3 length: 14 amino acids. CDR1 is DFQATT and CDR2 is SNEGSKA in the germline V gene (reference sequence). The CDR3 spells CSAQEGGRNYGYTF. The CDR3 nucleotides are TGCAGTGCTCAAGAAGGGGGAAGGAACTATGGCTACACCTTC.

CDR3 amino acids: CASSQDRTSGRRSSYNEQFF. CDR3 in DNA: TGCGCCAGCAGCCAAGATCGCACTAGCGGGAGGCGGAGCTCCTACAATGAGCAGTTCTTC. The chain has TRBV4-1 and TRBJ2-1, with 12 bases that match TRBD2. Germline values: CDR1 MGHRA, CDR2 YSYEKL. The CDR3 totals 20 residues. Trimming took 0 bases from V and 0 from J; bases not matched to a gene: 9.

This chain connects TRBV3-1 to TRBJ1-2; D is unresolved. This CDR3 contains 13 residues. Trimming removed 3 bases at V and 4 bases at J, with 9 bases between. Germline V gives CDR1 LGHDT, CDR2 YNNKEL (reference sequence). The CDR3 loop reads CASSQPGIYGYTF. DNA for the CDR3: TGTGCCAGCAGCCAGCCCGGGATCTATGGCTACACCTTC.

The CDR3 bases are TGCAGTGCCGGCGCCGATCCCTACGAGCAGTACTTC. It codes for CSAGADPYEQYF. The chain joins TRBV29-1 to TRBJ2-7; D gene unclear. This CDR3 has 12 residues. The germline CDR1 and CDR2 sequences are SQVTM and ANQGSEA.

The CDR3 bases are TGCAGTGCTACCTCTATCCTAGCGGGGGGGAGAGAGACCCAGTACTTC. It encodes CSATSILAGGRETQYF. J is TRBJ2-5 and V is TRBV20-1; TRBD2 matches at 12 bases. The V and J ends lost 4 bases and 4 bases, in that order; junction bases with no gene match: 10. Germline CDR1 and CDR2: DFQATT and SNEGSKA (reference sequence). The CDR3 covers 16 residues.

This rearrangement joins TRBV6-1 to TRBJ2-3; D unclear. Germline CDR1 is MNHNS and CDR2 is SASEGT. This CDR3 has 12 amino acids. V lost 8 bases and J lost 5, with 11 bases in between. CDR3 in DNA: TGTGCCAGCCGTCGGCTGGGAGATACGCAGTATTTT. Protein: CASRRLGDTQYF.

A single count supports this clonotype. This chain connects TRBV6-6 to TRBJ1-2; the D gene is possibly TRBD1 (5 bases). CDR3 length: 14 residues. Trimming left V 5 bases short and J 7 bases short, with 17 bases between. Germline loops: CDR1 MNHNY, CDR2 SVGAGI (reference sequence). CDR3 protein: CASSPLGGDGGYTF. The CDR3 DNA follows: TGTGCCAGCAGTCCCCTGGGGGGAGATGGTGGCTACACCTTC.

The rearrangement joins TRBV6-2 or TRBV6-3 to TRBJ2-1; D gene ambiguous. V was trimmed by 5 bases and J by 11 bases, leaving 13 bases between them. The CDR3 has 12 residues. Germline V gene lookup returns CDR1 MNHEY and CDR2 SVGEGT. The CDR3 region has the DNA TGTGCCAGCAGTACGCAGGACGCCAAGCAGTTCTTC. It codes for CASSTQDAKQFF.

V gene TRBV20-1 combines with J gene TRBJ2-1; tentatively, D is TRBD1 or TRBD2 (5 bases each). This CDR3 region has 14 residues. Per the germline V gene, CDR1 is DFQATT and CDR2 is SNEGSKA (reference sequence). Trimming took 1 base from V and 6 from J, leaving 13 bases between them. CDR3 in DNA: TGCAGTGCTAGAGTCTTCGGGACGACCAATGAGCAGTTCTTC. Translated: CSARVFGTTNEQFF.

This clonotype was counted a few times. The chain combines TRBV11-3 with TRBJ1-1; the D is unclear. The CDR3 extends over 13 amino acids. CDR1 and CDR2 (germline): SGHNT, YENEEA. V lost 3 bases and J lost 3, with 8 bases in between. The CDR3: CASSFSEDTEAFF. The DNA of the CDR3 is TGTGCCAGCAGCTTTTCGGAAGACACTGAAGCTTTCTTT. The variable domain in full, with the rest retrieved from reference TRBV11-3 and TRBJ1-1, is EAGVVQSPRYKIIEKKQPVAFWCNPISGHNTLYWYLQNLGQGPELLIRYENEEAVDDSQLPKDRFSAERLKGVDSTLKIQPAELGDSAVYLCASSFSEDTEAFFGQGTRLTVV.

J is TRBJ2-1 and V is TRBV3-1; D call uncertain. From germline, CDR1 is LGHDT and CDR2 YNNKEL (reference sequence). This CDR3 is built from 15 residues. V dropped 4 bases and J dropped 1 base, with 11 bases sitting between them. CDR3 loop: CASSPLQGSYNEQFF. CDR3 sequence (DNA): TGTGCCAGCAGCCCCTTACAAGGGTCCTACAATGAGCAGTTCTTC.

The rearrangement joins TRBV6-6 to TRBJ1-3; D is possibly TRBD1 (5 bases). The V end was cut by 4 bases, the J end by 1 base, with 8 bases between. Germline values: CDR1 MNHNY, CDR2 SVGAGI (reference sequence). The CDR3 consists of 14 residues. The CDR3 here is CASSSSGSGNTIYF. In nucleotides, the CDR3 is TGTGCCAGCAGTTCCTCAGGGTCTGGAAACACCATATATTTT.

The chain couples TRBV11-2 to TRBJ2-5; 13 positions match TRBD2. Germline CDR1 reads SGHAT; CDR2 reads FQNNGV. With V trimmed by 2 bases and J by 6 bases, 3 bases remained unmatched. The length of the CDR3 is 15 residues. In DNA, the CDR3 is TGTGCCAGCAGCTTAACTAGCGGGAGGGTGAAGACCCAGTACTTC. Protein product: CASSLTSGRVKTQYF.

The chain joins TRBV9 to TRBJ2-3; no firm D call. V was trimmed by 3 bases and J by 7 bases, leaving 12 bases between them. Germline-derived CDR1 and CDR2 are SGDLS and YYNGEE. The CDR3 covers 13 residues. In DNA form, the CDR3 reads TGTGCCAGCAGCGCGCTTGGCACGAATACGCAGTATTTT. Protein sequence: CASSALGTNTQYF.

The rearrangement joins TRBV5-1 to TRBJ2-3; D is possibly TRBD1 (5 bases). The CDR3 length is 14 residues. CDR1 and CDR2 from the germline V gene are SGHRS and YFSETQ. The germline V and J ends were trimmed by 4 bases and 3 bases, with 12 bases remaining between them. CDR3 sequence reads: CASSVRSGTDTQYF. Here the CDR3 DNA reads TGCGCCAGCAGCGTAAGGTCAGGGACAGATACGCAGTATTTT.

This chain joins TRBV10-2 and TRBJ2-7; D could derive from TRBD1 or TRBD2 (5 bases each). V was shortened by 2 bases and J by 5 bases, with 16 bases between the two germline ends. The CDR3 covers 15 residues. Germline CDR1 reads WSHSY; CDR2 reads SAAADI. The CDR3 nucleotides are TGCGCCAGCAGTGAGAAGCAGGGAGCCCACCACGAGCAGTACTTC. Its translation is CASSEKQGAHHEQYF.

V usage is TRBV5-1 and J usage is TRBJ2-5; D is uncertain. CDR1 is SGHRS and CDR2 is YFSETQ in the germline V gene. The CDR3 spans 16 residues. Trimming cost V 0 bases and J 1 base, with 13 bases left between them. The DNA of the CDR3 is TGCGCCAGCAGCTTGGGCGGTAGTTGGGGCCAAGAGACCCAGTACTTC. Its protein is CASSLGGSWGQETQYF.